These 27 T cell receptor beta chains came from one sample sequenced in a study of tumor and adjacent non-tumor tissue in lung cancer. Three rounds of nested PCR, following a modified ARM-PCR protocol, produced the TCRbeta library. In TCRdb, the multiplex PCR reads were re-called with MiXCR into one record per CDR3 protein. This table holds over 100,000 distinct CDR3 sequences, about 63% found once. This sample's RNA came from whole unsorted tissue. More than 3 cm separated this lung sample from the edge of the tumor. The specimen was distant non-tumor lung tissue. The receptors come from a man in his 60s with non-small cell lung cancer.

This clonotype was picked up a small number of times. The chain employs TRBV28 and TRBJ2-6; no firm D call. The CDR3 is 15 residues long. Germline assignment: CDR1 MDHEN and CDR2 SYDVKM. Trimming took 5 bases from V and 3 from J, leaving 11 bases between them. The DNA for the CDR3 is TGTGCCAGCAGTGGGCGTGGTGGTGGGGCCAACGTCCTGACTTTC. It yields the protein CASSGRGGGANVLTF.

Comments on this clonotype: Given a much more abundant clone one base away, this may be a read error. The chain couples TRBV12-3 or TRBV12-4 to TRBJ2-7, with TRBD2 as a possible D gene (5 bases). The CDR3 totals 17 residues. Written as DNA, the CDR3 is TGTGCCAGCAGTCCAGATCGCGGGCCAAGTTCACTAGGCGAGCAGAACTTC. This translates into CASSPDRGPSSLGEQNF.

This clonotype was counted once. One end of the junction is discordant with germline, which a read error may explain. The CDR3 nucleotides read TGTGCCAGCAGTTACACCTCCGACAGGACATGCTCTGGGGCCAACATCCTGACTTTC. Its protein product is CASSYTSDRTCSGANILTF. This chain uses TRBV6-6 with TRBJ2-6; TRBD1 is a possible D gene (6 bases). Germline assignment: CDR1 MNHNY and CDR2 SVGAGI (reference sequence). CDR3 size: 19 residues.

Of note for this clonotype: A read error may explain this, as a much larger clone is one base away. The chain is built from TRBV6-6 and TRBJ2-2; D may correspond to TRBD1 or TRBD2 (5 bases each). The CDR3 has 13 residues. Per germline, CDR1 MNHNY and CDR2 SVGAGI (reference sequence). The V gene lost 7 bases and the J gene lost 6 bases, with 12 bases spanning the gap. CDR3 protein: CASNEMGPGELFF. In nucleotides, the CDR3 is TGTGCCAGCAACGAGATGGGACCCGGGGAGCTGTTTTTT.

A remark on this clonotype: An end of the junction does not agree with germline; a read error may underlie this. The rearrangement uses TRBV11-2 and TRBJ2-7; D gene uncertain. CDR3 length: 13 amino acids. Germline V gene sequence: CDR1 SGHAT, CDR2 FQNNGV. The CDR3 region has the DNA TGTGCCAGTAGCTTACGTAGGGTCGGCGAGGTGTACTTC. It translates to CASSLRRVGEVYF.

This clonotype occurred a few times. The chain is built from TRBV5-1 and TRBJ2-7; tentative D call: TRBD2 (6 bases). CDR3 length: 14 amino acids. Looked up from germline, CDR1 is SGHRS and CDR2 is YFSETQ. Trimming took off 4 bases at V and 3 bases at J, with 14 bases between the two ends. CDR3 in DNA: TGCGCCAGCAGCGCTGGACCCGGGGGCTACGAGCAGTACTTC. It yields the protein CASSAGPGGYEQYF.

The chain has TRBV18 and TRBJ1-1; 8 bases are a match to TRBD1. The germline gives CDR1 KGHSH, CDR2 LQKENI. This CDR3 spans 14 amino acids. The ends lost 2 bases at V and 1 base at J; junction bases unmatched: 0. The CDR3 DNA follows: TGTGCCAGCTCACCAGGGACAGGGAACACTGAAGCTTTCTTT. It yields the protein CASSPGTGNTEAFF.

A remark on this clonotype: One end of the junction varies from germline; a read error may be responsible. The genes are TRBV11-3 and TRBJ2-1; a possible D gene is TRBD2 (5 bases). This CDR3 spans 14 amino acids. Germline CDR1 and CDR2: SGHNT and YENEEA. CDR3 region: CASSWVGLANEQFF. CDR3 bases: TGTGCTAGCAGCTGGGTAGGATTAGCGAATGAGCAGTTCTTC. The variable domain in full, completed from reference TRBV11-3 and TRBJ2-1, reads EAGVVQSPRYKIIEKKQPVAFWCNPISGHNTLYWYLQNLGQGPELLIRYENEEAVDDSQLPKDRFSAERLKGVDSTLKIQPAELGDSAVYLCASSWVGLANEQFFGPGTRLTVL.

A single count supports this clonotype. An end of the junction differs from the germline gene, which may be a read error. The chain links TRBV4-1 to TRBJ2-2; a weak D match, TRBD2 (7 bases). Germline values: CDR1 MGHRA, CDR2 YSYEKL. CDR3 length: 14 amino acids. The CDR3 here is CASSLGGGGGDLFF. CDR3 sequence (DNA): TGCGCCAGCAGCCTAGGGGGTGGGGGAGGGGATCTGTTTTTT.

This clonotype appeared many times. V and J are TRBV4-3 and TRBJ2-1; D is ambiguous. Germline CDR1 and CDR2: LGHNA and YSLEER. The CDR3 runs to 14 residues. Trimming removed 2 bases at V and 9 bases at J, with 14 bases between. In nucleotides, the CDR3 is TGCGCCAGCAGCCAACTCAGTGCTGAGGCTGAGCAGTTCTTC. Protein sequence: CASSQLSAEAEQFF.

The sample holds many counts of this clonotype. The rearrangement links TRBV6-5 to TRBJ1-2; 8 nucleotides align to TRBD1. The V gene end was trimmed by 6 bases and the J gene end by 3 bases; junction bases not matched to a gene: 6. The germline V gene encodes CDR1 MNHEY and CDR2 SVGAGI. This CDR3 is 14 amino acids long. CDR3 sequence: CASRSGQGDYGYTF. The CDR3 coding sequence is TGTGCCAGCAGATCAGGACAGGGTGACTATGGCTACACCTTC.

The chain has TRBV6-5 and TRBJ2-5; 13 bases align to TRBD2. The CDR3 length is 17 residues. V shed 7 bases and J 2 bases; nucleotides not matched to a gene: 10. Germline CDR1 MNHEY, CDR2 SVGAGI. The CDR3 region is CASNMTSGRFGQETQYF. The DNA for the CDR3 is TGTGCCAGCAATATGACTAGCGGGAGGTTCGGGCAAGAGACCCAGTACTTC.

About this clonotype itself: A much larger clonotype is one base distant, so this may be a read error. The V and J genes are TRBV20-1 and TRBJ1-5; D may be TRBD1 (5 bases). CDR1 and CDR2 from the germline V gene are DFQATT and SNEGSKA (reference sequence). There are 14 residues in the CDR3. The DNA for the CDR3 is TGCAGTGCTAGAGATGGGGGGTACAATCAGCCCCATCATTTT. Protein sequence: CSARDGGYNQPHHF.

As to this clonotype: A read error may be the cause here, since a much bigger clone is one base away. The V and J genes are TRBV20-1 and TRBJ2-7; TRBD1 is a possible D gene (5 bases). This CDR3 contains 12 residues. Germline CDR1 is DFQATT and CDR2 is SNEGSKA (reference sequence). V was clipped by 7 bases and J by 3 bases, with 13 bases between them. The CDR3 reads CSVTTVNYEQYF. Written as DNA, the CDR3 is TGCAGTGTTACGACAGTGAACTACGAGCAGTACTTC.

For this clonotype: This could be a read error, since a much larger clone is one nucleotide away. The chain uses TRBV6-1 and TRBJ1-1, with a weak D call TRBD1 (5 bases). This CDR3 has 15 residues. Trimming removed 5 bases at V and 8 bases at J, with 21 bases between. CDR1 and CDR2 from the germline V gene are MNHNS and SASEGT. The CDR3 DNA follows: TGTGCCAGCAGTAATTCGACGAGCAGCCGGGGCGAAGCTTTCTTT. Its protein product is CASSNSTSSRGEAFF.

This clonotype was seen a few times. A much larger clone lies one base from this, so it may be a read error. J is TRBJ2-7 and V is TRBV6-6; 7 nucleotides line up with TRBD1. The CDR3 has 14 amino acids. In germline, CDR1 is MNHNY, CDR2 SVGAGI (reference sequence). This chain's CDR3 is CASIEGQRTHEQHF. Here the CDR3 DNA reads TGTGCCAGCATAGAGGGACAGAGGACGCACGAGCAGCACTTC.

The rearrangement links TRBV24-1 to TRBJ2-3; 7 positions agree with TRBD1. Germline trimming cut 7 bases from V and 0 bases from J; bases unmatched to any gene: 0. Germline V gene sequence: CDR1 KGHDR, CDR2 SFDVKD. This CDR3 spans 13 amino acids. This CDR3 reads CATRGQSTDTQYF. CDR3 bases: TGTGCCACCAGGGGACAGAGCACAGATACGCAGTATTTT.

Turning to this clonotype: A read error may explain this, as a much larger clone is one base away. The chain combines TRBV5-6 with TRBJ2-1; D might be TRBD2 (6 bases). From germline, CDR1 is SGHDT and CDR2 YYEEEE. The CDR3 has 16 residues. The CDR3 DNA reads as TGTGCCAGCGGCTTGGCTGGAGGGTCCAGTCTCAATGAGCAGTTCTTC. Translating gives CASGLAGGSSLNEQFF.

To note about this clonotype: Germline and junction disagree at one end, which may indicate a read error. The chain carries TRBV6-2 or TRBV6-3 and TRBJ2-1, with 14 bases aligning to TRBD2. This CDR3 is built from 18 residues. Germline V gene data show CDR1 as MNHEY and CDR2 as SVGEGT. CDR3 loop: CANSFLTSGRAEVYEQFF. CDR3 DNA sequence: TGTGCCAACAGTTTCTTGACTAGCGGGAGGGCCGAGGTGTATGAGCAGTTCTTC.

This clonotype rates as medium-sized. This sequence joins TRBV11-2 and TRBJ1-1; D is possibly TRBD1 (6 bases). V lost 5 bases to trimming and J lost 3 bases, with 13 bases between them. This CDR3 is built from 14 residues. CDR1 and CDR2 (germline): SGHAT, FQNNGV. Written as DNA, the CDR3 is TGTGCCAGCAGCCCAAGGGGGGGCGACACTGAAGCTTTCTTT. Protein: CASSPRGGDTEAFF.

The chain employs TRBV4-3 and TRBJ2-7; D unclear. CDR3 size: 14 residues. The germline CDR1 and CDR2 sequences are LGHNA and YSLEER. The CDR3 loop reads CDSSQGTRDYEQYF. The CDR3 region has the DNA TGCGACAGTAGCCAAGGAACCAGAGACTACGAGCAGTACTTC.

This clonotype was picked up one time. It may be a read error: a sequence one base away is much more abundant. The V and J genes are TRBV20-1 and TRBJ1-4; no clear D. Germline V lookup: CDR1 DFQATT, CDR2 SNEGSKA (reference sequence). The CDR3 has 14 amino acids. V lost 3 bases and J lost 3, with 11 bases in between. The CDR3 loop is CSASQWLANEKLFF. In nucleotides, the CDR3 is TGCAGTGCTAGCCAGTGGCTGGCTAATGAAAAACTGTTTTTT.

This clonotype was seen a few times. This rearrangement joins TRBV10-3 to TRBJ2-3; maybe TRBD2 (10 bases). Germline V gene data show CDR1 as ENHRY and CDR2 as SYGVKD. The CDR3 sequence is 18 residues long. Trimming cost V 10 bases and J 5 bases, with 31 bases left between them. The CDR3 loop is CATETGGRLAGVVDTQYF. The CDR3 bases are TGTGCCACCGAGACAGGGGGACGTCTAGCGGGAGTTGTAGATACGCAGTATTTT.

In this sample, this clonotype turned up many times. V and J are TRBV6-5 and TRBJ2-1; 9 nucleotides match TRBD2. Germline V lookup: CDR1 MNHEY, CDR2 SVGAGI. The CDR3 contains 16 residues. After removal of 0 bases from V and 3 bases from J, the junction contained 3 bases not matched to a gene. As DNA, the CDR3 is TGTGCCAGCAGTTACTCGGCTAGCGGGATCTACAATGAGCAGTTCTTC. Protein product: CASSYSASGIYNEQFF.

This clonotype came up once. At one boundary the junction diverges from the germline segment, which might be a read error. J is TRBJ2-1 and V is TRBV6-5, with D perhaps given as TRBD1 or TRBD2 (6 bases each). CDR3 length: 13 residues. Germline V gene lookup returns CDR1 MNHEY and CDR2 SVGAGI. The CDR3 loop reads CTSGLTGNNEQFF. In DNA, the CDR3 is TGTACCAGCGGACTAACAGGGAACAATGAGCAGTTCTTC.

This chain joins TRBV21-1 and TRBJ2-5; the D segment call TRBD1 is taken from the table without a DNA check. TRBV21-1 is a pseudogene segment. The CDR3 spans 16 residues. The CDR3 DNA is TGTGTCAGCAGCAAAGAGCTGACAGGGCCACAAGAGACCCAGTACTTC. Translated, it gives CVSSKELTGPQETQYF.

Regarding this clonotype: This may be a read error: a much more frequent sequence differs by one nucleotide. The chain recombines TRBV20-1 with TRBJ2-1; D may be TRBD2 (6 bases). The CDR3 is made up of 13 amino acids. Germline V lookup: CDR1 DFQATT, CDR2 SNEGSKA (reference sequence). Trimming cost V 7 bases and J 6 bases, with 16 bases left between them. In nucleotides, the CDR3 is TGCAGTGACCAGGAGGGCGTCTTCAATGAGCAGTTCTTC. It codes for CSDQEGVFNEQFF.